The entry that follows covers one T cell receptor (beta chain) sequence. Only a few counts were recorded for this clonotype. The target of this receptor is not known. No much larger clone is present one base from it, and per-base qualities are unavailable. The time point label corresponds to: newly diagnosed GD, antithyroid drugs for less than 3 months. RNA was extracted from PBMCs in TRIzol for both TCR sequencing and RNA sequencing. Graves' disease was diagnosed according to American Thyroid Association guidelines. The patients came from an endocrinology department in Xi'an, China. From each patient, around 9 milliliters of peripheral blood was collected into an EDTA anticoagulant tube. Ficoll Paque Plus density gradient separation was used to isolate PBMCs, and no additional T cell sorting was done. An Agilent 2100 Bioanalyzer and agarose gel were used to assess RNA quality, and a NanoDrop 2000 was used to measure RNA concentration.

The entry originates in a study of regulatory T cells in long-lasting Graves disease (dated by TCRdb to about 2021). At the level of the whole study: Antithyroid drugs had been taken for less than 3 months by newly diagnosed Graves' disease patients. The study was registered as a clinical trial and conducted in China. A total of roughly 35 samples were covered by TCR sequencing, comprising some 13 persistent and around 20 newly diagnosed Graves' disease patients. This study used TCR sequencing and RNA sequencing of peripheral blood to compare persistent Graves' disease patients against newly diagnosed Graves' disease patients. The study at large found these results: Patients with persistent disease shared more public clonotypes (around 2,500) than newly diagnosed patients did (roughly 970). Persistent disease showed preferential use of TRBV28, TRBJ1-2 and TRBJ2-5, whereas newly diagnosed disease favored TRBV20-1 and TRBJ2-1. Peripheral blood alone was examined, since thyroid tissue, which constituted the primary lesion, could not be accessed. Only the TCR beta chain was sequenced and analyzed. The small sample size was acknowledged by the authors as a limitation that may reduce accuracy. Persistent Graves' disease patients showed lower TCR Shannon entropy and fewer highly expanded clones than newly diagnosed patients, suggesting clonal expansion.

Library preparation employed multiplex PCR. Sequencing took place on an Illumina HiSeq 4000. To build TCR beta libraries, CDR3 regions were amplified by Arm-PCR using iRepertoire HTBI primers. Before sequencing, the PCR products went through gel purification. In the authors' own workflow: Across samples, some 62 TRBV and 13 to 15 TRBJ segments were identified and used for gene usage analysis of CDR3 amino acid clonotypes. Filtered high-quality paired reads were merged into contigs using COPE and FqMerger. BLAST was used to align contigs to IMGT TRBV, TRBD and TRBJ reference genes, and CDR3 was defined according to IMGT. Clonotypes above 0.1% frequency were classified as highly expanded clones. Shannon entropy served as the measure of repertoire diversity, while the Gini coefficient captured V-J evenness. Public clonotypes were defined as clonotypes shared by more than one individual. TCRdb reprocessed the public reads (quality trimming at Q25 with fastp, clone calling with MiXCR) and kept in-frame beta chains. Every entry covers one CDR3 protein and lists the most common genes and DNA from its rows. The V and J calls were not made by the authors but by TCRdb's processing. A total of 400,000 to 500,000 distinct CDR3 sequences appear in this sample, 16% of them only once. The ten largest clones add up to about 25% of the sample.

The CDR3 spans 14 residues, from the cysteine through the phenylalanine. This entry keeps only the CDR3 DNA: 42 bases, framed from base 1. A distance of 15 bases separates the germline ends of V and J, which lose 8 bases and 2 bases respectively. The CDR1 and CDR2 encoded by the germline V gene are MNHEY and SVGEGT. The sample was also linked to a second study, of T cells in Graves' hyperthyroidism and ophthalmopathy. From that second study: Stable Graves' hyperthyroidism was defined as no progression to ophthalmopathy during 18 months of follow-up. Hyperthyroidism patients were aged 18 to 65 years and newly diagnosed, with disease duration of less than 2 months. Patients with uncontrolled infections, other autoimmune diseases, pregnancy or lactation were excluded. Diagnoses were based on clinical symptoms, serum thyroxine and TRAb, thyroid ultrasound and orbital computed tomography. The first round of RT-PCR for the TCR CDR3 was performed with the HTBI primer set and the Qiagen OneStep RT-PCR kit. Most expanded thyroid clonotypes (frequency above 0.001) were also found in blood, which suggests that blood repertoires may mirror thyroid immune responses. A 13 V-J signature model separated ophthalmopathy from stable hyperthyroidism, with about 90% sensitivity and roughly 81% specificity in cross-validation and 80%/75% in testing. In validation, the model predicted progression to ophthalmopathy a median of about 6.8 months before onset, with 65% to 71% sensitivity and roughly 77% specificity. A discovery cohort of roughly 100 patients, roughly 40 with Graves' ophthalmopathy and more than 55 with stable Graves' hyperthyroidism, was used to find distinguishing TCR V-J signatures. Prospective prediction of ophthalmopathy was tested in an independent validation cohort of fewer than 20 hyperthyroidism patients and around 16 patients who later progressed to ophthalmopathy. The roughly 100 discovery patients were randomly divided into training and test sets at a 7:3 ratio. In roughly six Graves' hyperthyroidism patients, the study also compared T-cell repertoires from thyroid tissue with T-cell repertoires from blood. Following sampling, methimazole starting at 30 mg daily was given to hyperthyroidism patients, and high-dose intravenous methylprednisolone was given to ophthalmopathy patients. A second multiplex PCR round built the libraries, followed by size selection and purification. Paired-end sequencing of the libraries was performed with 100 bp reads on an Illumina HiSeq2000. SOAPnuke was used to process the raw data, removing reads that contained adapters or uncalled bases, had a mean Phred below 15, or lacked an exact match to the constant primer or identifier. High-quality paired reads were merged with COPE v1.2.5, and unique nucleotide sequences were defined as clonotypes. MiTCR v1.1 was used to align the clonotypes against IMGT TRBV, TRBD and TRBJ reference segments. Only V-J combinations with frequency above 0.0001, covering about 99% of repertoires, were analysed. The TCS score was defined as F50 (clonal expansion) divided by E x V (chaos), with BLOSUM62-based TCRdist calculated between CDR3 peptides within each V-J. Welch's t-statistics and random forest reduced approximately 520 V-J features to 10 to 15, which were used in a naive Bayes classifier (R e1071). No statistical method was used to set the sample size in advance, and investigators knew the group allocation. According to the paper, TCR Vbeta CDR3 sequencing was carried out on some 140 peripheral blood samples, which came from approximately 41 ophthalmopathy, 75 to 80 hyperthyroidism and about 17 progressor patients.

This sequence uses TRBV6-2 or TRBV6-3 and TRBJ1-1; 5 matching bases give a weak D call of TRBD1. The TCR sequence derives from a woman aged 18 to 35 with Graves disease. Donor details come from another sample of the same person, matched by shared clones. Specimen: peripheral blood mononuclear cells (PBMCs), collected at new diagnosis, from a patient treated with antithyroid drugs. The DNA is as follows: TGTGCCAGCGTACCTCCGGGGCGCAACACTGAAGCTTTCTTT. Its product reads: CASVPPGRNTEAFF.